Below, one T cell receptor beta chain is given with its context. TCRdb keeps only in-frame clones here, not all; method: immunoSEQ multiplex PCR. This table holds approximately 9,000 clones, 60% to 75% found once. The V gene's germline CDR1 is MNHEY and CDR2 SVGAGI. Between the trimmed V and J ends, which lost 11 bases and 7 bases, there was a span of 21 bases. CDR3 length: 14 residues. The data are from a study of sequential checkpoint blockade in melanoma. About the study: First-line arms were nivolumab then ipilimumab, or the reverse, randomized 1:1. Each arm's sequence ended with maintenance nivolumab.

Sample treatment: randomized to nivolumab then ipilimumab (arm A) or the reverse (arm B). No patient had prior DNA-damaging chemotherapy. From thawed PBMCs, live CD3+CD8+ cells negative for CD19 and CD56 were sorted. The chain carries TRBV6-5 and TRBJ2-1, with a possible D match to TRBD2 (6 bases). Sequences were derived from CD8+ T cells sorted from blood (inferred from file names), sampled from a patient given nivolumab and ipilimumab in sequence. The source is a human donor with melanoma. The CDR3, as DNA: TGTGCCTGCACCTCGGAGGGGTCTGGGAATGAGCAGTTCTTC. It encodes CACTSEGSGNEQFF.